The 6 T cell receptor beta chains below were found in one sample sequenced in a study of T cells in Graves' hyperthyroidism and ophthalmopathy. It was RNA transcripts that yielded the amplified TCR beta CDR3 regions. A set of HTBI primers served as the primers for a first-round RT-PCR of the TCR CDR3. TCRdb recomputed calls from the multiplex PCR reads with MiXCR, one row per CDR3 protein. Here the sample spans some 560,000 distinct CDR3 sequences, 14% being singletons. Sequenced input: blood. The receptor source for this set is a woman between 35 and 50 years old with Graves' hyperthyroidism.

The chain joins TRBV7-9 to TRBJ2-6; D may be TRBD2 (7 bases). V lost 5 bases and J lost 6, with 14 bases in between. This CDR3 region has 15 residues. Germline V CDR1 and CDR2: SEHNR, FQNEAQ (reference sequence). This CDR3 reads CASSQAGHVANVLTF. Written as DNA, the CDR3 is TGTGCCAGCAGCCAAGCGGGACATGTGGCCAACGTCCTGACTTTC.

This clonotype was observed many times. The V gene is TRBV7-8, the J gene TRBJ2-5; D is ambiguous. Germline V gene lookup returns CDR1 SGHVS and CDR2 FQNEAQ. Trimming removed 1 base at V and 4 bases at J, with 10 bases between. The CDR3 consists of 14 residues. This chain's CDR3 is CASSLGVSGETQYF. CDR3 nucleotides: TGTGCCAGCAGCTTAGGAGTAAGTGGAGAGACCCAGTACTTC.

The chain uses TRBV11-2 and TRBJ1-1; 9 bases line up with TRBD1. The CDR3 consists of 16 residues. J gave up 3 bases and V 2 bases, and 7 bases lay outside the gene matches. CDR1 is SGHAT and CDR2 is FQNNGV in the germline V gene. The CDR3 sequence: CASSLRLGQGYTEAFF. In DNA, the CDR3 is TGTGCCAGCAGCTTACGCCTGGGACAGGGCTACACTGAAGCTTTCTTT.

This clonotype was counted many times. This chain links TRBV28 with TRBJ1-2; no clear D gene. The germline V gene encodes CDR1 MDHEN and CDR2 SYDVKM. CDR3 length: 14 amino acids. Trimming stripped 6 bases from V and 4 bases from J, with 15 bases between. This CDR3 is CASSPLDGGYGYTF. CDR3 nucleotide sequence: TGTGCCAGCAGCCCCCTGGACGGAGGCTATGGCTACACCTTC.

This clonotype came up many times. V usage is TRBV30 and J usage is TRBJ1-1; no clear D. This CDR3 is built from 13 residues. Trimming stripped 0 bases from V and 0 bases from J, with 5 bases between. Per germline, CDR1 GTSNPN and CDR2 SVGIG (reference sequence). The CDR3 here is CAWSVHLNTEAFF. As DNA, the CDR3 is TGTGCCTGGAGTGTACATCTGAACACTGAAGCTTTCTTT.

This clonotype was seen many times. The genes are TRBV12-3 or TRBV12-4 and TRBJ1-1; a weak D match, TRBD1 (5 bases). The V end lost 3 bases, the J end lost 8 bases, and 16 bases lay between the germline ends. This CDR3 is built from 14 residues. The CDR3 region is CASSLPGTWEEAFF. The CDR3 nucleotides are TGTGCCAGCAGTTTGCCAGGGACCTGGGAGGAAGCTTTCTTT.